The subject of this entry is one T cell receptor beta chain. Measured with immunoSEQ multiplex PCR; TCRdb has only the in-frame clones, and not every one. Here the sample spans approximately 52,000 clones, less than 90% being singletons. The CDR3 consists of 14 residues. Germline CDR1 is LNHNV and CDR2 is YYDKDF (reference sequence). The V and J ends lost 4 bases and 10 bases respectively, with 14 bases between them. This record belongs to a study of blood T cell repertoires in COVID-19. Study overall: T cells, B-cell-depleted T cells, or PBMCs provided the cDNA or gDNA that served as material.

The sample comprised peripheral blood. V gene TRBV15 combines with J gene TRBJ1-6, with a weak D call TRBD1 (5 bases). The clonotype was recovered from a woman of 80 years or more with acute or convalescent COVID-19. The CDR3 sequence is CATSIQGAGSPLHF. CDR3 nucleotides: TGTGCCACCAGCATTCAAGGGGCCGGCTCACCCCTCCACTTT.